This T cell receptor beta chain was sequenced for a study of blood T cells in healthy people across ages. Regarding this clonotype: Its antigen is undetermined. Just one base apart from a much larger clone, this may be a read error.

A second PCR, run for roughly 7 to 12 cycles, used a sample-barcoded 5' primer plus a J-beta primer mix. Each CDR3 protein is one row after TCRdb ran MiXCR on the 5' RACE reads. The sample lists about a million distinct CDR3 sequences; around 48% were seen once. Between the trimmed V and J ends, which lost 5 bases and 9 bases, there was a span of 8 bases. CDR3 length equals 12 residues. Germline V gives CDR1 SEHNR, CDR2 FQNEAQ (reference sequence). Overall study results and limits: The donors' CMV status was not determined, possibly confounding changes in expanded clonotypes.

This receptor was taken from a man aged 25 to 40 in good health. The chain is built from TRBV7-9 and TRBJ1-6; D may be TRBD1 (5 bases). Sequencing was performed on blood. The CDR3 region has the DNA TGTGCCAGCAGCCCAGGGAGTTCACCCCTCCACTTT. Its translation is CASSPGSSPLHF.